These 18 T cell receptor beta chains share one sample of origin, sequenced in a study of technical replicates of blood from a few donors. The repertoire was sequenced with immunoSEQ multiplex PCR; TCRdb's copy has only in-frame clones and lacks some. The table includes around 72,000 clones, less than 99% detected once. Input material: T cells isolated from PBMCs. The receptors derive from a human donor in good health.

CDR3 in DNA: TGTGCCTGGAGTGTACACAGTAACACTGAAGCTTTCTTT. Its protein product is CAWSVHSNTEAFF. The genes are TRBV30 and TRBJ1-1; D uncertain. The CDR3 has 13 amino acids. The V end lost 0 bases, the J end lost 2 bases, and 7 bases lay between the germline ends. Germline CDR1 is GTSNPN and CDR2 is SVGIG (reference sequence).

This sequence joins TRBV27 and TRBJ2-1; tentatively, D is TRBD2 (6 bases). The CDR3 consists of 16 residues. With 6 bases removed from V and 9 bases from J, the gap between germline ends came to 24 bases. Germline-derived CDR1 and CDR2 are MNHEY and SMNVEV (reference sequence). The CDR3 reads CASSPSPTGARSEQFF. In DNA form, the CDR3 reads TGTGCCAGCAGCCCCTCCCCAACGGGAGCGCGAAGTGAGCAGTTCTTC.

This rearrangement joins TRBV10-1 to TRBJ2-1; no definite D call. The CDR3 is 13 residues long. V dropped 6 bases and J dropped 3 bases, with 9 bases sitting between them. CDR1 is WNHNN, CDR2 SYGVQD, per germline (reference sequence). The CDR3 sequence: CASSVYVYNEQFF. The CDR3 DNA reads as TGCGCCAGCAGCGTATATGTCTACAATGAGCAGTTCTTC.

This clone has only one observation. The V gene is TRBV27, the J gene TRBJ1-2; 7 bases are shared with TRBD1. The V gene's germline CDR1 is MNHEY and CDR2 SMNVEV (reference sequence). The CDR3 spans 15 residues. Losses at the gene ends were 6 bases for V and 8 bases for J; bases not matched to a gene: 15. CDR3 region: CASRVTYTGAEGYTF. The CDR3 nucleotides are TGTGCCAGCAGAGTAACCTATACAGGGGCTGAGGGCTACACCTTC.

The chain combines TRBV7-6 with TRBJ1-5; possible D gene TRBD1, 5 bases. The CDR3 runs to 16 residues. Per germline, CDR1 SGHVS and CDR2 FNYEAQ. Trimming left V 1 base short and J 4 bases short, with 14 bases between. This chain's CDR3 is CASSLGGGAKNQPQHF. In DNA, the CDR3 is TGTGCCAGCAGCTTAGGTGGAGGGGCTAAGAATCAGCCCCAGCATTTT. The whole variable domain, filled in from reference TRBV7-6 and TRBJ1-5, reads GAGVSQSPRYKVTKRGQDVALRCDPISGHVSLYWYRQALGQGPEFLTYFNYEAQQDKSGLPNDRFSAERPEGSISTLTIQRTEQRDSAMYRCASSLGGGAKNQPQHFGDGTRLSIL.

This clone came up once. The chain is built from TRBV9 and TRBJ2-7; a weak D match, TRBD1 (7 bases). Germline-derived CDR1 and CDR2 are SGDLS and YYNGEE. CDR3 length: 15 amino acids. The V gene lost 0 bases and the J gene lost 1 base, with 11 bases spanning the gap. CDR3 amino acids: CASSVVAGGSYEQYF. The CDR3 region has the DNA TGTGCCAGCAGCGTAGTTGCAGGGGGGTCCTACGAGCAGTACTTC.

This chain uses TRBV5-8 with TRBJ1-2, with 9 bases matching TRBD1. The CDR3 runs 15 residues. CDR1 and CDR2 (germline): SGHTS, YDEGEE. Unmatched junction bases numbered 8, after V lost 5 bases and J lost 3 bases. CDR3 bases: TGTGCCAGCAGACATCCGGGACAGGGCCACTATGGCTACACCTTC. This translates into CASRHPGQGHYGYTF.

The rearrangement joins TRBV19 to TRBJ2-6; 7 bases agree with TRBD2. Germline loops: CDR1 LNHDA, CDR2 SQIVND (reference sequence). Trimming took 7 bases from V and 2 from J; bases not matched to a gene: 14. The CDR3 consists of 18 residues. CDR3 sequence (DNA): TGTGCCAGTACCGTAGTTAGCGGGTGGCCTCCTGGGGCCAACGTCCTGACTTTC. It translates to CASTVVSGWPPGANVLTF. Full variable domain (rest looked up from reference TRBV19 and TRBJ2-6): DGGITQSPKYLFRKEGQNVTLSCEQNLNHDAMYWYRQDPGQGLRLIYYSQIVNDFQKGDIAEGYSVSREKKESFPLTVTSAQKNPTAFYLCASTVVSGWPPGANVLTFGAGSRLTVL.

V is TRBV5-6 and J is TRBJ2-1, with unresolved D. The CDR3 has 13 residues. Germline V gene lookup returns CDR1 SGHDT and CDR2 YYEEEE. V was pared by 0 bases and J by 4 bases, with 5 bases between. CDR3 coding DNA: TGTGCCAGCAGCTTGGTGCAGTACAATGAGCAGTTCTTC. Translated: CASSLVQYNEQFF.

This clone was detected only once. The gene calls are TRBV11-3 and TRBJ1-2, with unresolved D. The V and J ends lost 1 base and 0 bases respectively, with 6 bases between them. Germline V lookup: CDR1 SGHNT, CDR2 YENEEA. This CDR3 comprises 14 residues. CDR3 region: CASSLGGSNYGYTF. Here the CDR3 DNA reads TGTGCCAGCAGCTTAGGAGGATCTAACTATGGCTACACCTTC.

The chain carries TRBV6-1 and TRBJ1-4, with D tentatively TRBD1 (5 bases). Germline loops: CDR1 MNHNS, CDR2 SASEGT. The CDR3 has 14 residues. The germline V and J ends were trimmed by 8 bases and 2 bases, with 12 bases remaining between them. This chain's CDR3 is CASVQGATNEKLFF. Written as DNA, the CDR3 is TGTGCCAGCGTTCAAGGGGCCACTAATGAAAAACTGTTTTTT.

The chain combines TRBV5-8 with TRBJ2-7; 11 nucleotides agree with TRBD1. Germline trimming cut 1 base from V and 6 bases from J; bases unmatched to any gene: 6. The CDR3 runs 15 residues. Germline values: CDR1 SGHTS, CDR2 YDEGEE. The CDR3 is CASSLFGTGGSEQYF. As DNA, the CDR3 is TGTGCCAGCAGCTTGTTTGGGACAGGGGGGTCCGAGCAGTACTTC. The whole variable domain, filled in from reference TRBV5-8 and TRBJ2-7, reads EAGVTQSPTHLIKTRGQQATLRCSPISGHTSVYWYQQALGLGLQFLLWYDEGEERNRGNFPPRFSGRQFPNYSSELNVNALELEDSALYLCASSLFGTGGSEQYFGPGTRLTVT.

This chain links TRBV13 with TRBJ2-3; 7 bases are a match to TRBD2. Looked up from germline, CDR1 is PRHDT and CDR2 is FYEKMQ (reference sequence). V shed 0 bases, J shed 4 bases, and the junction held 4 bases outside the gene matches. The length of the CDR3 is 15 residues. The CDR3 DNA reads as TGTGCCAGCAGCTTAGGCCGACTAGCCGCAGATACGCAGTATTTT. Amino acids: CASSLGRLAADTQYF.

The chain couples TRBV6-5 to TRBJ2-1, with a weak D call TRBD2 (6 bases). Per the germline V gene, CDR1 is MNHEY and CDR2 is SVGAGI. The CDR3 runs 14 residues. V lost 5 bases and J lost 12, with 20 bases in between. In nucleotides, the CDR3 is TGTGCCAGCAGTGTCGGGACTCCCTCCCAAGGGCAGTTCTTC. It codes for CASSVGTPSQGQFF.

V and J are TRBV19 and TRBJ2-7, with D perhaps matching TRBD2 (6 bases). CDR1 is LNHDA and CDR2 is SQIVND in the germline V gene (reference sequence). This CDR3 contains 14 residues. The V end was cut by 7 bases, the J end by 2 bases, with 15 bases between. The CDR3 sequence is CASTSNGRPYEQYF. The CDR3 DNA sequence: TGTGCCAGTACATCGAACGGGAGACCCTACGAGCAGTACTTC.

In nucleotides, the CDR3 is TGCGCCAGCAGTCAATCTGAGGGGGGGACTCAGGGGGAAAAACTGTTTTTT. It is translated as CASSQSEGGTQGEKLFF. This chain links TRBV23-1 with TRBJ1-4, with D possibly being TRBD1 (6 bases). TRBV23-1 is an ORF, with its function uncertain. This CDR3 is built from 17 residues. Trimming pared 0 bases from V and 8 bases from J, leaving 19 bases between.

The chain links TRBV7-9 to TRBJ2-1; D perhaps matches TRBD2 (7 bases). The CDR3 runs 15 residues. Per germline, CDR1 SEHNR and CDR2 FQNEAQ (reference sequence). The germline V and J ends were trimmed by 2 bases and 5 bases, with 13 bases remaining between them. The CDR3 DNA follows: TGTGCCAGCAGCTTACCAGGGGCGGGGGACAATGAGCAGTTCTTC. It encodes CASSLPGAGDNEQFF.

This chain connects TRBV27 to TRBJ2-7; the D gene is possibly TRBD2 (6 bases). The CDR3 runs to 13 residues. V shed 5 bases and J shed 2 bases, with 10 bases lying between them. Germline CDR1 MNHEY, CDR2 SMNVEV (reference sequence). Written as DNA, the CDR3 is TGTGCCAGCAGTCGCGGGGAAACCTACGAGCAGTACTTC. Protein: CASSRGETYEQYF.